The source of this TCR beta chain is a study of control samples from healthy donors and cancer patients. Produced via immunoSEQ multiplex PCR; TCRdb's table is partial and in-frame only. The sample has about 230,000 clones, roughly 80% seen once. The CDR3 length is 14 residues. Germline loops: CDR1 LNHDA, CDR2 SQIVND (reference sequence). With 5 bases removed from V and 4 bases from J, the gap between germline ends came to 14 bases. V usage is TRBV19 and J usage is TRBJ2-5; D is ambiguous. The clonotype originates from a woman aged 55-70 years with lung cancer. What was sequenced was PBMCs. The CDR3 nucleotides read TGTGCCAGTAGTGGATCGGGTAGCAGAGAGACCCAGTACTTC. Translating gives CASSGSGSRETQYF. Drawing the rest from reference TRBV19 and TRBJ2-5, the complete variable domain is DGGITQSPKYLFRKEGQNVTLSCEQNLNHDAMYWYRQDPGQGLRLIYYSQIVNDFQKGDIAEGYSVSREKKESFPLTVTSAQKNPTAFYLCASSGSGSRETQYFGPGTRLLVL.